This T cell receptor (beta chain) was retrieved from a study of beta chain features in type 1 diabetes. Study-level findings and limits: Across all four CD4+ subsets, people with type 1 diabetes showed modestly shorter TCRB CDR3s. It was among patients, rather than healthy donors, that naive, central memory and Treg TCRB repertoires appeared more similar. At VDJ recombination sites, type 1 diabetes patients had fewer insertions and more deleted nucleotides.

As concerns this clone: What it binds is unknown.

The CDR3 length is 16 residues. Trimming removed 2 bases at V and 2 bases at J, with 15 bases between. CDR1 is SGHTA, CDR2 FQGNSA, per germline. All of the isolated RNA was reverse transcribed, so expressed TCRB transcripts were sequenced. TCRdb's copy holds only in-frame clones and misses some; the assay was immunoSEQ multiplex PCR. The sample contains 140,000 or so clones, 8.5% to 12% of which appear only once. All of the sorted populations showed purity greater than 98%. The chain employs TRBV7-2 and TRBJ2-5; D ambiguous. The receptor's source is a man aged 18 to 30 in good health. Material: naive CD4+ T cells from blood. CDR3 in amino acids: CASSLYLVTRQETQYF. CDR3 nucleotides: TGTGCCAGCAGCTTATATCTGGTGACCAGGCAAGAGACCCAGTACTTC.